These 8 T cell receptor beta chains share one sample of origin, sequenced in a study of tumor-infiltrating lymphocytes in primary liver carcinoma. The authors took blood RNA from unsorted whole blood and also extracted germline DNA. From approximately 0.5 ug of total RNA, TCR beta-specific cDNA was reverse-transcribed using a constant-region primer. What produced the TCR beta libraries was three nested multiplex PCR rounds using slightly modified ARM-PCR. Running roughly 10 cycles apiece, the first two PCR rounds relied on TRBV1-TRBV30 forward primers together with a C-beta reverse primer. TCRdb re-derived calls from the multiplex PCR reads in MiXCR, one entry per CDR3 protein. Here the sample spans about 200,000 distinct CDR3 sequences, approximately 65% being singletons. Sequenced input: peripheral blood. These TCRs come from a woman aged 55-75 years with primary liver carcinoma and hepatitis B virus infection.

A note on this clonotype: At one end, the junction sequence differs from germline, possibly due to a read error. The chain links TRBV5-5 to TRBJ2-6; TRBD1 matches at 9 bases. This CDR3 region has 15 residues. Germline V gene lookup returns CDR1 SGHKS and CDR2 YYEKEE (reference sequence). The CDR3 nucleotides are TGTGTCAGCAGTATGACAGGGGGAAGGGCCAACGTCCTGACTTTC. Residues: CVSSMTGGRANVLTF.

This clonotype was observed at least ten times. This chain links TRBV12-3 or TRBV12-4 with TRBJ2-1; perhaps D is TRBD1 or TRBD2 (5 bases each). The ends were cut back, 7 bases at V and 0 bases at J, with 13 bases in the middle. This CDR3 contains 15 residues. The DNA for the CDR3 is TGTGCCAGCAATAAGGGACGGAGCTCCTACAATGAGCAGTTCTTC. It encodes CASNKGRSSYNEQFF.

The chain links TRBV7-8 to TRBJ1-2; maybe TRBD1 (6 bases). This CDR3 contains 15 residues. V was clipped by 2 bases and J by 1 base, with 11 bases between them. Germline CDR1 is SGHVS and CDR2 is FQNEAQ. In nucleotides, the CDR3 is TGTGCCAGCAGCTTATCCAGGACAGATAACTATGGCTACACCTTC. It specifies CASSLSRTDNYGYTF.

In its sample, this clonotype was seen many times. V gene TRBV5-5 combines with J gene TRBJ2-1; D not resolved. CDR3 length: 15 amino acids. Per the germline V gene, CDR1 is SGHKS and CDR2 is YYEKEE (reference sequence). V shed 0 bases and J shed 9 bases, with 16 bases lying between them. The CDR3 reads CASSLVGGSLGEQFF. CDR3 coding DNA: TGTGCCAGCAGCTTGGTAGGTGGCAGCTTAGGTGAGCAGTTCTTC.

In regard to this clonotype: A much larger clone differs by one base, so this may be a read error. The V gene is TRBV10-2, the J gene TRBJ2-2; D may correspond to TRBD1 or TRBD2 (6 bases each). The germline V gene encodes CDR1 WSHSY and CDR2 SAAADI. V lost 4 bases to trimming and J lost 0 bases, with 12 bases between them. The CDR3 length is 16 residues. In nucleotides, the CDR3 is TGCGCCAGCAGTGTACGGGGGCCATCGAACACCGGGGAGCTGTTTTTT. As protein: CASSVRGPSNTGELFF.

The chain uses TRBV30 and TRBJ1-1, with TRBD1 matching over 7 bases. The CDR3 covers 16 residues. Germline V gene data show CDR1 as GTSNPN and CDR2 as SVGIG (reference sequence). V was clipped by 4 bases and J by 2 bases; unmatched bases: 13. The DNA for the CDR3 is TGTGCCTGGACCCAGCTCGGGACAGAGAGAAACACTGAAGCTTTCTTT. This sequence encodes CAWTQLGTERNTEAFF.

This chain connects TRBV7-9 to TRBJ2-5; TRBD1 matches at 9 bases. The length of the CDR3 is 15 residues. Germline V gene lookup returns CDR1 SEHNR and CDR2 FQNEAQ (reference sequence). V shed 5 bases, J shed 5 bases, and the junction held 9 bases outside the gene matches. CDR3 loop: CASSQDRGVWETQYF. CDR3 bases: TGTGCCAGCAGCCAGGACAGGGGAGTTTGGGAGACCCAGTACTTC. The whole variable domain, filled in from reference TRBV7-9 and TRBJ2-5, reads DTGVSQNPRHKITKRGQNVTFRCDPISEHNRLYWYRQTLGQGPEFLTYFQNEAQLEKSRLLSDRFSAERPKGSFSTLEIQRTEQGDSAMYLCASSQDRGVWETQYFGPGTRLLVL.

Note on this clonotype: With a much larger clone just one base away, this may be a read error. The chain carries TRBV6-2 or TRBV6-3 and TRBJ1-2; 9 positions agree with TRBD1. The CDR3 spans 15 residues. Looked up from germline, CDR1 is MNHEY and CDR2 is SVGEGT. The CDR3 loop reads CVSSDNRGPGYGYTF. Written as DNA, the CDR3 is TGTGTCAGCAGTGACAACAGGGGGCCGGGCTATGGCTACACCTTC.